This entry describes one TCR beta chain. What it recognizes is unknown. These data originate in a study of T cells in localized non-small cell lung cancer. Points from the study as a whole: In uninvolved adjacent lung, T cell clonality reached its highest value, exceeding tumor. Sequencing involved a lone tumor region, leaving heterogeneity possible. Of the top 100 tumor clones, median around 60 were in adjacent lung, over 25 among its top 100. The study linked higher blood T cell density to longer overall survival.

The table came from immunoSEQ multiplex PCR; TCRdb's copy has only in-frame clones and leaves some out. The table records about 62,000 clones, about four fifths of them present only once. The source was PBMCs, collected before any cancer treatment. The sequence was collected from a man between 40 and 75 years old with stage II lung adenocarcinoma.

Written as DNA, the CDR3 is TGTGCCAGCAGCTCAGGACGGCGCTCAGATACGCAGTATTTT. Translated, it gives CASSSGRRSDTQYF. This chain uses TRBV5-6 with TRBJ2-3, with D unresolved. The CDR3 spans 14 residues. CDR1 and CDR2 (germline): SGHDT, YYEEEE. Trimming shortened V by 3 bases and J by 4 bases, and 12 bases separated the two germline ends.